Below are 15 T cell receptor beta chains sequenced from a single sample in a study of T cell changes during pregnancy in multiple sclerosis. Data came from immunoSEQ multiplex PCR; TCRdb stores just in-frame clones and leaves some out. This sample carries roughly 87,000 clones, about 90% of them seen once, and the ten largest clones take around 3.3%. Here the sequenced sample was PBMCs, taken in the first trimester of pregnancy. The receptors stem from a female donor in good health, serving as a control in a pregnancy study. Some clones in this sample may be carry-over from other donors' samples.

The chain joins TRBV9 to TRBJ1-5; 10 bases map to TRBD1. J lost 1 base, V lost 3 bases, and 4 bases had no gene match. The CDR3 contains 16 residues. Looked up from germline, CDR1 is SGDLS and CDR2 is YYNGEE. The CDR3 region is CASSAGTGDSNQPQHF. In DNA form, the CDR3 reads TGTGCCAGCAGCGCAGGGACAGGGGACAGCAATCAGCCCCAGCATTTT.

The J gene is TRBJ2-2, the V gene TRBV7-8, with 14 bases identical to TRBD2. Per the germline V gene, CDR1 is SGHVS and CDR2 is FQNEAQ. CDR3 length: 19 amino acids. The V segment lost 5 bases and the J segment 4 bases; nucleotides outside the gene matches: 12. CDR3 DNA: TGTGCCAGCAGCCCGGCGATTGGGACTAGCGGGGGAACCACCGGGGAGCTGTTTTTT. Residues: CASSPAIGTSGGTTGELFF.

This CDR3 reads CASSAGTGIEQYF. The CDR3 nucleotides read TGTGCCAGTAGTGCCGGGACAGGGATCGAGCAGTACTTC. The chain has TRBV19 and TRBJ2-7; 9 nucleotides align to TRBD1. V lost 5 bases to trimming and J lost 6 bases; unmatched junction nucleotides: 5. This CDR3 comprises 13 residues. The germline gives CDR1 LNHDA, CDR2 SQIVND (reference sequence).

On this clone itself: One end of the junction does not line up with germline, which may come from a read error. The chain recombines TRBV6-6 with TRBJ2-7; a possible D gene is TRBD2 (5 bases). The germline gives CDR1 MNHNY, CDR2 SVGAGI (reference sequence). The CDR3 runs to 12 residues. CDR3 in DNA: TGTGCCAGCAGCCCAAGCATCCTAGCCCCGGGCTTC. This gives the protein CASSPSILAPGF.

The chain employs TRBV7-8 and TRBJ2-4; TRBD1 matches at 7 bases. CDR3 length equals 16 residues. The junction had 5 bases not matched to a gene; V was cut back by 1 base and J by 2 bases. Per germline, CDR1 SGHVS and CDR2 FQNEAQ. In DNA form, the CDR3 reads TGTGCCAGCAGCTTAGGGTACAGGGGACCCAAAAACATTCAGTACTTC. Translated, it gives CASSLGYRGPKNIQYF.

The chain is built from TRBV5-1 and TRBJ2-5, with 7 positions matching TRBD2. CDR1 and CDR2 (germline): SGHRS, YFSETQ. The CDR3 extends over 18 amino acids. Trimming removed 0 bases from V and 0 bases from J; junction bases left unmatched: 11. CDR3 region: CASSLERLANEYQETQYF. The CDR3 region has the DNA TGCGCCAGCAGCTTGGAAAGACTAGCCAACGAATACCAAGAGACCCAGTACTTC.

V and J are TRBV27 and TRBJ2-5; possibly TRBD1 for D (5 bases). CDR3 length: 17 residues. Germline V CDR1 and CDR2: MNHEY, SMNVEV (reference sequence). Trimming took off 5 bases at V and 5 bases at J, with 24 bases between the two ends. The CDR3 reads CASSLLWKGQVGETQYF. Written as DNA, the CDR3 is TGTGCCAGCAGTCTGCTTTGGAAGGGGCAGGTTGGGGAGACCCAGTACTTC.

The rearrangement joins TRBV28 to TRBJ1-2; maybe TRBD1 (6 bases). The CDR3 has 14 amino acids. Germline values: CDR1 MDHEN, CDR2 SYDVKM. V lost 3 bases and J 4 bases, leaving 12 bases between the germline ends. The CDR3 bases are TGTGCCAGCAGTTTCGTGGACAGTTCCTATGGCTACACCTTC. Translation: CASSFVDSSYGYTF.

Only one count was recorded for this clone. The chain uses TRBV6-1 and TRBJ2-7; 8 bases fit TRBD1. The CDR3 totals 14 residues. Germline V gene sequence: CDR1 MNHNS, CDR2 SASEGT. The V gene end was trimmed by 3 bases and the J gene end by 3 bases; junction bases not matched to a gene: 4. As DNA, the CDR3 is TGTGCCAGCAGTGACCGGGACAGGAGCTACGAGCAGTACTTC. Translation gives CASSDRDRSYEQYF.

The rearrangement joins TRBV7-2 to TRBJ2-1; the match to TRBD2 covers 9 bases. V shed 6 bases and J 8 bases; nucleotides not matched to a gene: 8. The CDR3 has 14 amino acids. Germline V lookup: CDR1 SGHTA, CDR2 FQGNSA. The CDR3 DNA reads as TGTGCCAGCAGTAGCGGGAGCCTCGGGGATGAGCAGTTCTTC. It encodes CASSSGSLGDEQFF.

This clone was counted only a few times. This chain connects TRBV11-3 to TRBJ2-3, with D maybe TRBD1 (6 bases). V shed 0 bases and J shed 2 bases, with 12 bases lying between them. Germline lookup yields CDR1 SGHNT and CDR2 YENEEA. The CDR3 is 16 amino acids. Written as DNA, the CDR3 is TGTGCCAGCAGCTTAGAACAGGGTGGGACCACAGATACGCAGTATTTT. It translates to CASSLEQGGTTDTQYF. Looking up the rest from reference TRBV11-3 and TRBJ2-3 gives the full variable domain: EAGVVQSPRYKIIEKKQPVAFWCNPISGHNTLYWYLQNLGQGPELLIRYENEEAVDDSQLPKDRFSAERLKGVDSTLKIQPAELGDSAVYLCASSLEQGGTTDTQYFGPGTRLTVL.

This clone was seen only once. J is TRBJ2-5 and V is TRBV7-3; tentatively, D is TRBD1 (6 bases). The CDR3 is 14 residues long. Trimming removed 2 bases at V and 5 bases at J, with 12 bases between. Germline V gives CDR1 SGHTA, CDR2 FQGTGA. This chain's CDR3 is CASSLQGRLETQYF. The CDR3 coding sequence is TGTGCCAGCAGCTTACAGGGGCGATTGGAGACCCAGTACTTC.

This chain connects TRBV27 to TRBJ2-1, with no clear D. The germline CDR1 and CDR2 sequences are MNHEY and SMNVEV (reference sequence). Between the trimmed V and J ends, which lost 4 bases and 5 bases, there was a span of 6 bases. The CDR3 extends over 12 amino acids. Here the CDR3 reads CASSWPDNEQFF. The CDR3 region has the DNA TGTGCCAGCAGTTGGCCTGACAATGAGCAGTTCTTC.

The chain uses TRBV28 and TRBJ2-6; D unresolved. The ends were cut back, 4 bases at V and 0 bases at J, with 7 bases in the middle. Germline-derived CDR1 and CDR2 are MDHEN and SYDVKM. CDR3 length: 15 amino acids. For the CDR3, the DNA is TGTGCCAGCAGTTCCCTCCGCTCTGGGGCCAACGTCCTGACTTTC. It translates to CASSSLRSGANVLTF. The full variable domain, rest sourced from reference TRBV28 and TRBJ2-6, is DVKVTQSSRYLVKRTGEKVFLECVQDMDHENMFWYRQDPGLGLRLIYFSYDVKMKEKGDIPEGYSVSREKKERFSLILESASTNQTSMYLCASSSLRSGANVLTFGAGSRLTVL.

This clone has at least ten counts. The chain joins TRBV4-3 to TRBJ2-6, with 7 positions matching TRBD1. Germline V gene lookup returns CDR1 LGHNA and CDR2 YSLEER. V lost 3 bases, J lost 0 bases, and 5 bases stayed unmatched. The CDR3 runs 17 residues. CDR3 sequence reads: CASSQGQSISGANVLTF. In DNA form, the CDR3 reads TGCGCCAGCAGCCAGGGACAGAGTATCTCTGGGGCCAACGTCCTGACTTTC.